These T cell receptor beta chains were read from a single sample in a study of vaccination and CD4 T cells after COVID-19. These receptors have no identified antigens. TCRdb passed the PCR reads through MiXCR, listing each CDR3 protein once. Of over 10,000 distinct CDR3 sequences in the sample, roughly 45% were seen once. The input for sequencing was CD4+ T cells from blood, cultured in vitro, taken after SARS-CoV-2 vaccination. The receptors originated from a human donor who had recovered from COVID-19. Each CDR3 is given with its conserved first and last residue. Each record gives: D gene, clone size, J gene, V gene, CDR3 protein, CDR3 DNA. A D gene is named only where the DNA matches it firmly. For some rows the clone size is stated as once, few or many, or as a class when expanded; others skip it.

d_gene: TRBD1; abundance: -; j_gene: TRBJ1-5; v_gene: TRBV12-3/TRBV12-4; CDR3aa: CASSATGTSNQPQHF; CDR3nt: TGTGCCAGCAGTGCGACAGGGACCAGCAATCAGCCCCAGCATTTT
d_gene: -; abundance: -; j_gene: TRBJ1-6; v_gene: TRBV4-1; CDR3aa: CASSQGIWPLHF; CDR3nt: TGCGCCAGCAGCCAAGGGATCTGGCCCCTCCACTTT
d_gene: TRBD1; abundance: -; j_gene: TRBJ2-7; v_gene: TRBV19; CDR3aa: CASSKKGRTGGRVSYEQYF; CDR3nt: TGTGCCAGTAGTAAGAAGGGGAGGACAGGGGGCCGGGTATCCTACGAGCAGTACTTC
d_gene: -; abundance: -; j_gene: TRBJ1-1; v_gene: TRBV27; CDR3aa: CASSLWAGGMNTEAFF; CDR3nt: TGTGCCAGCAGTTTATGGGCAGGAGGGATGAACACTGAAGCTTTCTTT
d_gene: -; abundance: -; j_gene: TRBJ2-3; v_gene: TRBV11-2; CDR3aa: CASSFGLSYTDTQYF; CDR3nt: TGTGCCAGCAGCTTCGGGCTAAGCTACACAGATACGCAGTATTTT
d_gene: -; abundance: -; j_gene: TRBJ2-1; v_gene: TRBV19; CDR3aa: CASSFKREGNEQFF; CDR3nt: TGTGCCAGTAGTTTCAAGCGCGAGGGAAATGAGCAGTTCTTC
d_gene: -; abundance: few; j_gene: TRBJ2-1; v_gene: TRBV20-1; CDR3aa: CSATKSGLGSNEQFF; CDR3nt: TGCAGTGCAACGAAATCCGGACTGGGATCAAATGAGCAGTTCTTC
d_gene: TRBD2; abundance: -; j_gene: TRBJ2-7; v_gene: TRBV6-1; CDR3aa: CASRREAGVSEQYF; CDR3nt: TGTGCCAGCAGACGTGAGGCGGGAGTATCCGAGCAGTACTTC
d_gene: -; abundance: -; j_gene: TRBJ1-2; v_gene: TRBV5-1; CDR3aa: CASSWSDSEYGYTF; CDR3nt: TGCGCCAGCAGCTGGAGTGACAGCGAATATGGCTACACCTTC
d_gene: -; abundance: -; j_gene: TRBJ1-5; v_gene: TRBV6-4; CDR3aa: CASSDRTDSNQPQHF; CDR3nt: TGTGCCAGCAGTGACCGGACAGACAGCAATCAGCCCCAGCATTTT
d_gene: TRBD2; abundance: -; j_gene: TRBJ2-3; v_gene: TRBV6-1; CDR3aa: CASPREPGTSGRGSTDTQYF; CDR3nt: TGTGCCAGCCCCCGGGAGCCCGGGACTAGCGGGAGAGGTAGCACAGATACGCAGTATTTT
d_gene: TRBD2; abundance: -; j_gene: TRBJ2-1; v_gene: TRBV12-3/TRBV12-4; CDR3aa: CASSQTSASSYNEQFF; CDR3nt: TGTGCCAGCAGCCAGACTAGCGCGAGCTCCTACAATGAGCAGTTCTTC
d_gene: TRBD1; abundance: -; j_gene: TRBJ2-1; v_gene: TRBV6-1; CDR3aa: CASSKQQGSLTYNEQFF; CDR3nt: TGTGCCAGCAGCAAACAACAGGGGTCTTTGACCTACAATGAGCAGTTCTTC
d_gene: -; abundance: -; j_gene: TRBJ1-2; v_gene: TRBV5-6; CDR3aa: CASGPQLVGGYGYTF; CDR3nt: TGTGCCAGCGGACCTCAGCTCGTTGGGGGCTATGGCTACACCTTC
d_gene: -; abundance: -; j_gene: TRBJ1-2; v_gene: TRBV6-2/TRBV6-3; CDR3aa: CASRPPEGRRGYGYTF; CDR3nt: TGTGCCAGCAGACCCCCGGAGGGCCGGCGCGGCTATGGCTACACCTTC
d_gene: -; abundance: -; j_gene: TRBJ2-1; v_gene: TRBV7-3; CDR3aa: CASSLTGGASSYNEQFF; CDR3nt: TGTGCCAGCAGCTTAACGGGGGGCGCAAGCTCCTACAATGAGCAGTTCTTC
d_gene: TRBD1; abundance: few; j_gene: TRBJ2-5; v_gene: TRBV2; CDR3aa: CASSEGDRVGTQYF; CDR3nt: TGTGCCAGCAGTGAAGGAGACAGGGTCGGGACCCAGTACTTC
d_gene: -; abundance: few; j_gene: TRBJ1-1; v_gene: TRBV7-9; CDR3aa: CASSLNLRDTEAFF; CDR3nt: TGTGCCAGCAGCTTGAACCTCCGGGACACTGAAGCTTTCTTT
d_gene: -; abundance: -; j_gene: TRBJ2-5; v_gene: TRBV20-1; CDR3aa: CSAGDSALYLCASSFGETQYF; CDR3nt: -
d_gene: TRBD1; abundance: -; j_gene: TRBJ1-1; v_gene: TRBV10-3; CDR3aa: CAIRPRGQENTEAFF; CDR3nt: TGTGCCATCAGGCCAAGGGGACAGGAGAACACTGAAGCTTTCTTT
d_gene: TRBD1; abundance: -; j_gene: TRBJ1-2; v_gene: TRBV15; CDR3aa: CATRRTGAAVGGYTF; CDR3nt: TGTGCCACCAGGAGGACAGGGGCAGCCGTTGGGGGCTACACCTTC
d_gene: -; abundance: few; j_gene: TRBJ2-5; v_gene: TRBV12-3/TRBV12-4; CDR3aa: CASRSGHKETQYF; CDR3nt: TGTGCCAGCAGAAGCGGACACAAAGAGACCCAGTACTTC
d_gene: TRBD1; abundance: few; j_gene: TRBJ1-1; v_gene: TRBV6-2/TRBV6-3; CDR3aa: CASSSSWRQGNTEAFF; CDR3nt: TGTGCCAGCAGTTCTTCCTGGAGACAGGGGAACACTGAAGCTTTCTTT
d_gene: -; abundance: medium-sized; j_gene: TRBJ2-7; v_gene: TRBV6-2/TRBV6-3; CDR3aa: CASTRGSGTYEQYF; CDR3nt: TGTGCCAGCACCCGGGGTAGCGGAACCTACGAGCAGTACTTC
d_gene: -; abundance: few; j_gene: TRBJ1-6; v_gene: TRBV15; CDR3aa: CATSSQGGGSPLHF; CDR3nt: TGTGCCACCAGCAGTCAAGGGGGTGGATCACCCCTCCACTTT
d_gene: TRBD1; abundance: -; j_gene: TRBJ2-2; v_gene: TRBV6-1; CDR3aa: CASSEALIGGANTGELFF; CDR3nt: TGTGCCAGCAGTGAAGCGCTTATAGGGGGCGCGAACACCGGGGAGCTGTTTTTT
d_gene: TRBD1; abundance: -; j_gene: TRBJ2-3; v_gene: TRBV7-2; CDR3aa: CASSILGQGGTDTQYF; CDR3nt: TGTGCCAGCAGCATACTAGGACAGGGGGGAACAGATACGCAGTATTTT
d_gene: TRBD2; abundance: few; j_gene: TRBJ2-2; v_gene: TRBV7-9; CDR3aa: CASSNSGRTTGELFF; CDR3nt: TGTGCCAGCAGCAATAGCGGGAGGACCACCGGGGAGCTGTTTTTT
d_gene: -; abundance: few; j_gene: TRBJ2-1; v_gene: TRBV4-2; CDR3aa: CASSQDSLVGYNEQFF; CDR3nt: TGTGCCAGCAGCCAAGATAGTCTAGTCGGGTACAATGAGCAGTTCTTC
d_gene: -; abundance: -; j_gene: TRBJ2-5; v_gene: TRBV20-1; CDR3aa: CSADDNPLETQYF; CDR3nt: TGCAGTGCTGACGACAACCCCTTAGAGACCCAGTACTTC
d_gene: -; abundance: few; j_gene: TRBJ2-3; v_gene: TRBV10-3; CDR3aa: CAISASGSTDTQYF; CDR3nt: TGTGCCATCAGTGCATCCGGAAGCACAGATACGCAGTATTTT
d_gene: TRBD2; abundance: few; j_gene: TRBJ2-5; v_gene: TRBV15; CDR3aa: CATSKGLAGQETQYF; CDR3nt: TGTGCCACCAGTAAGGGACTAGCGGGCCAAGAGACCCAGTACTTC
d_gene: -; abundance: few; j_gene: TRBJ1-6; v_gene: TRBV20-1; CDR3aa: CSARPGFDNSPLHF; CDR3nt: TGCAGTGCTCGGCCTGGGTTTGATAATTCACCCCTCCACTTT
d_gene: -; abundance: medium-sized; j_gene: TRBJ1-5; v_gene: TRBV4-1; CDR3aa: CASSLGRTNQPQHF; CDR3nt: TGCGCCAGCAGCCTGGGACGTACGAATCAGCCCCAGCATTTT
d_gene: -; abundance: -; j_gene: TRBJ1-5; v_gene: TRBV28; CDR3aa: CASSLPLSSNQPQHF; CDR3nt: TGTGCCAGCAGTTTACCCCTGAGCAGCAATCAGCCCCAGCATTTT
d_gene: -; abundance: medium-sized; j_gene: TRBJ2-5; v_gene: TRBV6-8; CDR3aa: CASSYSGAAERQETQYF; CDR3nt: TGTGCCAGCAGTTACTCGGGGGCTGCGGAGCGCCAAGAGACCCAGTACTTC
d_gene: -; abundance: -; j_gene: TRBJ2-7; v_gene: TRBV20-1; CDR3aa: CSAGTWASGAYEQYF; CDR3nt: TGCAGTGCTGGGACATGGGCTAGCGGAGCCTACGAGCAGTACTTC
d_gene: TRBD2; abundance: few; j_gene: TRBJ2-3; v_gene: TRBV20-1; CDR3aa: CSAGVGAGGLADTQYF; CDR3nt: TGCAGTGCTGGAGTCGGTGCGGGAGGGCTGGCAGATACGCAGTATTTT
d_gene: -; abundance: few; j_gene: TRBJ2-1; v_gene: TRBV6-1; CDR3aa: CASSLGFGEQFF; CDR3nt: TGTGCCAGCAGCCTCGGGTTTGGGGAGCAGTTCTTC
d_gene: -; abundance: -; j_gene: TRBJ1-3; v_gene: TRBV10-3; CDR3aa: CAIRGAGDRAGNTIYF; CDR3nt: TGTGCCATCCGAGGAGCAGGGGATAGGGCTGGAAACACCATATATTTT
d_gene: TRBD1; abundance: -; j_gene: TRBJ1-5; v_gene: TRBV10-3; CDR3aa: CAISGTGGNQPQHF; CDR3nt: TGTGCCATCAGTGGGACAGGGGGCAATCAGCCCCAGCATTTT
d_gene: TRBD1; abundance: -; j_gene: TRBJ2-7; v_gene: TRBV28; CDR3aa: CASSWGQGDYEQYF; CDR3nt: TGTGCCAGCAGTTGGGGACAGGGGGACTACGAGCAGTACTTC
d_gene: -; abundance: -; j_gene: TRBJ2-5; v_gene: TRBV20-1; CDR3aa: CSAAGQTQETQYF; CDR3nt: TGCAGTGCAGCGGGACAAACACAAGAGACCCAGTACTTC
d_gene: -; abundance: -; j_gene: TRBJ1-2; v_gene: TRBV7-2; CDR3aa: CASSSTPRGDHGYTF; CDR3nt: TGTGCCAGCAGCTCCACTCCACGTGGGGACCATGGCTACACCTTC
d_gene: -; abundance: few; j_gene: TRBJ1-2; v_gene: TRBV20-1; CDR3aa: CSARENTGGMSYTF; CDR3nt: TGCAGTGCTAGAGAGAATACAGGTGGTATGAGCTACACCTTC
d_gene: -; abundance: -; j_gene: TRBJ1-1; v_gene: TRBV28; CDR3aa: CASGAQRFF; CDR3nt: TGTGCCAGCGGAGCACAGAGGTTCTTT
d_gene: -; abundance: -; j_gene: TRBJ1-1; v_gene: TRBV6-1; CDR3aa: CASRDSLNTEAFF; CDR3nt: TGTGCCAGCAGGGACAGCTTGAACACTGAAGCTTTCTTT
d_gene: TRBD1; abundance: -; j_gene: TRBJ2-7; v_gene: TRBV7-8; CDR3aa: CASSIGQGDLYEQYF; CDR3nt: TGTGCCAGCAGCATAGGACAGGGGGATCTTTACGAGCAGTACTTC
d_gene: TRBD2; abundance: few; j_gene: TRBJ2-2; v_gene: TRBV24-1; CDR3aa: CATSDPSGLGVAGELFF; CDR3nt: TGTGCCACCAGTGATCCCTCTGGACTAGGTGTCGCCGGGGAGCTGTTTTTT
d_gene: -; abundance: -; j_gene: TRBJ1-2; v_gene: TRBV29-1; CDR3aa: CSVARDGGRGYTF; CDR3nt: TGCAGCGTTGCCCGAGATGGGGGCCGAGGCTACACCTTC
d_gene: -; abundance: -; j_gene: TRBJ2-1; v_gene: TRBV2; CDR3aa: CASSRGGAYNEQFF; CDR3nt: TGTGCCAGCAGTAGGGGCGGGGCATACAATGAGCAGTTCTTC
d_gene: -; abundance: -; j_gene: TRBJ1-6; v_gene: TRBV20-1; CDR3aa: CSARVTDGHNSPLHF; CDR3nt: TGCAGTGCTAGAGTCACAGACGGACATAATTCACCCCTCCACTTT
d_gene: -; abundance: few; j_gene: TRBJ2-2; v_gene: TRBV4-1; CDR3aa: CASSPPSANTGELFF; CDR3nt: TGCGCCAGCAGCCCGCCTAGCGCGAACACCGGGGAGCTGTTTTTT
d_gene: -; abundance: once; j_gene: TRBJ2-3; v_gene: TRBV7-2; CDR3aa: CASSPDGTDTQYF; CDR3nt: TGTGCCAGCAGTCCCGACGGCACAGATACGCAGTATTTT
d_gene: -; abundance: -; j_gene: TRBJ1-5; v_gene: TRBV7-2; CDR3aa: CASSFRARGDQPQHF; CDR3nt: TGTGCCAGCAGCTTTCGGGCTCGGGGGGATCAGCCCCAGCATTTT